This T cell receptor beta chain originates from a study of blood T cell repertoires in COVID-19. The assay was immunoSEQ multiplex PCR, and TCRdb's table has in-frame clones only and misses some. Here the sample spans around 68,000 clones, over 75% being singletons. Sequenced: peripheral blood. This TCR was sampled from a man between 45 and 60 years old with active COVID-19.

Here the CDR3 DNA reads TGTGCCAGCAGTCCCCCCCTTGTAGCGGGAGTGGCAGATACGCAGTATTTT. Translated: CASSPPLVAGVADTQYF. The J gene is TRBJ2-3, the V gene TRBV6-2 or TRBV6-3, with 9 nucleotides matching TRBD2. J lost 4 bases, V lost 5 bases, and 13 bases had no gene match. This CDR3 region has 17 residues. Germline lookup yields CDR1 MNHEY and CDR2 SVGEGT.